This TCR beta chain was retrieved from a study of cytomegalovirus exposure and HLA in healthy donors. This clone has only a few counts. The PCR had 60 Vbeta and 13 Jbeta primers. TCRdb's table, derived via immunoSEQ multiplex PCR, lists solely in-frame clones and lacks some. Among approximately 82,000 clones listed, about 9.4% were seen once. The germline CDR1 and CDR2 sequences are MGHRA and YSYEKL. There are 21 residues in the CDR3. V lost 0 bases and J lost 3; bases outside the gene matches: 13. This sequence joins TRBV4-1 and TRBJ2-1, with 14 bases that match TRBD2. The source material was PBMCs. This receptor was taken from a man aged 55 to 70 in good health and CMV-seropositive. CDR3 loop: CASSQETRLAGGTFRYNEQFF. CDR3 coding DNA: TGCGCCAGCAGCCAAGAAACTCGACTAGCGGGGGGGACCTTCCGCTACAATGAGCAGTTCTTC.